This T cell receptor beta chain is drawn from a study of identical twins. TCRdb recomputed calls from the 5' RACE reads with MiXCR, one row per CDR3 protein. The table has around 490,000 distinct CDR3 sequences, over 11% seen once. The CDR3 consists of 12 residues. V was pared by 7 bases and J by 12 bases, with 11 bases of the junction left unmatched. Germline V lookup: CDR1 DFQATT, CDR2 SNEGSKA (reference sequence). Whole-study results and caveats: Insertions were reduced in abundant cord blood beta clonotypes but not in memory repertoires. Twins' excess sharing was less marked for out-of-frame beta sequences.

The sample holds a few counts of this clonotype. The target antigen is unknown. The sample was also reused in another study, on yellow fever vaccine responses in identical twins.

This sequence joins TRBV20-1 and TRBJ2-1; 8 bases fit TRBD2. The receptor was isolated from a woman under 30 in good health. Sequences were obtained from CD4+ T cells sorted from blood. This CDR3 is CSVVPGAGGQFF. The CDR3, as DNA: TGCAGTGTTGTGCCGGGGGCGGGGGGGCAGTTCTTC.